The clone carrying this T cell receptor beta chain was picked up a small number of times. Its cognate antigen is unknown. The record originates from a study of CD8 T cells in ankylosing spondylitis. TCRdb recomputed calls from the 5' RACE reads with MiXCR, one row per CDR3 protein. The sample includes hundreds of thousands of distinct CDR3 sequences, 12% of them seen just once. Study-wide points: Researchers reportedly found disease-linked clones significantly enriched in matched ankylosing spondylitis synovial fluid. One TCR beta motif, made up of eight highly homologous variants, appeared characteristic of ankylosing spondylitis blood. Previous work reported some of these motif variants in the synovial fluid and blood of reactive arthritis.

There are 16 residues in the CDR3. Trimming took 2 bases from V and 0 from J, leaving 11 bases between them. Per the germline V gene, CDR1 is SGHRS and CDR2 is YFSETQ. The receptor's source is a male donor with ankylosing spondylitis. This chain uses TRBV5-1 with TRBJ2-2, with D unresolved. Material: blood, either unsorted or a sorted T cell fraction (not recorded which). The CDR3 loop reads CASSLRDRTNTGELFF. The CDR3 bases are TGCGCCAGCAGCTTAAGGGATCGCACGAACACCGGGGAGCTGTTTTTT.